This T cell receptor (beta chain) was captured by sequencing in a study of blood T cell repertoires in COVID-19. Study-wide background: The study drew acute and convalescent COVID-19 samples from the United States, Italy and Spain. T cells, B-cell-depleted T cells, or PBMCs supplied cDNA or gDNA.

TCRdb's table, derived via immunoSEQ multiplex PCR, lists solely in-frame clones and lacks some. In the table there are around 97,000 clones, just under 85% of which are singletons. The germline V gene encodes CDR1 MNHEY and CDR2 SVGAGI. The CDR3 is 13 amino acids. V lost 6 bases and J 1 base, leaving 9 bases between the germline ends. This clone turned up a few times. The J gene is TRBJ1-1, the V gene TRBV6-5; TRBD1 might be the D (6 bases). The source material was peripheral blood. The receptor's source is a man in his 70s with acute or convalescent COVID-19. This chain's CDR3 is CASRPDRNTEAFF. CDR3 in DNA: TGTGCCAGCAGGCCGGACAGGAACACTGAAGCTTTCTTT.